Listed below are T cell receptor beta chains from one sample, sequenced in a study of blood T cell repertoires in COVID-19. Generated by immunoSEQ multiplex PCR, the TCRdb table keeps only in-frame clones and is missing some. In the table there are some 140,000 clones, 78% of which are singletons. The specimen sequenced was peripheral blood. All receptors derive from a man aged 60 to 75 who had recovered from COVID-19. Both conserved end residues are part of each CDR3. The D gene is left open where the match is weak. Size values are once, few and many counts, or a class for expanded clones, and some rows have none.

V	D	J	size	DNA	CDR3
TRBV2	.	TRBJ1-2	.	TGTGCCAGCAGTGACTTTCCCAACTATGGCTACACCTTC	CASSDFPNYGYTF
TRBV5-8	.	TRBJ1-1	.	TGTGCCAGCAGCTTGGCGGGCAGGGTGGAGAACACTGAAGCTTTCTTT	CASSLAGRVENTEAFF
TRBV25-1	TRBD1	TRBJ1-2	.	TGTGCCAGCTCCGGGACAGGGCTCGGCTACACCTTC	CASSGTGLGYTF
TRBV6-2/TRBV6-3	.	TRBJ2-7	.	TGTGCCAGCAGTTACAGCAGGGAAAGCTACGAGCAGTACTTC	CASSYSRESYEQYF
TRBV29-1	.	TRBJ2-1	.	TGCAGCGTTGCTGGCAGGGCAAATGAAAATGAGCAGTTCTTC	CSVAGRANENEQFF
TRBV7-2	TRBD1	TRBJ1-3	.	TGTGCCAGCAGCCTAGGGACAGGGGCTGGAAACACCATATATTTT	CASSLGTGAGNTIYF
TRBV6-5	TRBD1	TRBJ2-7	few	TGTGCCAGCAGCCCGGGACAGGCAGCGAGGGAGCAGTACTTC	CASSPGQAAREQYF
TRBV3-1/TRBV3-2	TRBD1	TRBJ1-3	once	TGTGCCAGCAGCCCCCGGGACAGGGGAAACACCATATATTTT	CASSPRDRGNTIYF
TRBV6-1	.	TRBJ1-5	.	TGTGCCAGCAGTGATAGAGCCCGAACGCTCAATCAGCCCCAGCATTTT	CASSDRARTLNQPQHF
TRBV19	TRBD2	TRBJ2-2	.	TGTGCCAGTAGTATAATTGGTAGCGGGACAAACACCGGGGAGCTGTTTTTT	CASSIIGSGTNTGELFF
TRBV9	.	TRBJ2-2	.	TGTGCCAGCAGCGCTTTGACGGGAACCGGGGAGCTGTTTTTT	CASSALTGTGELFF
TRBV7-2	TRBD1	TRBJ2-2	.	TGTGCCAGCAGCCTCCGGGACGGAAACAGGGGGCTGTTTTTT	CASSLRDGNRGLFF
TRBV10-3	TRBD2	TRBJ2-2	.	TGTGCCGCCTCTCCGGGACTAGCGAACACCGGGGAGCTGTTTTTT	CAASPGLANTGELFF
TRBV11-2	TRBD1	TRBJ2-7	.	TGTGCCAGCAGCCCCTTGGGACAGGGTGGAGAGCAGTACTTC	CASSPLGQGGEQYF
TRBV12-3/TRBV12-4	.	TRBJ2-4	.	TGTGCCAGCAGCGGACTGGCCAAAAACATTCAGTACTTC	CASSGLAKNIQYF
TRBV7-2	.	TRBJ2-6	.	TGTGCCAGCAGAAGGGGCGGCTCTGGGGCCAACGTCCTGACTTTC	CASRRGGSGANVLTF
TRBV19	TRBD1	TRBJ2-1	.	TGTGCCAGTACCTTCGGTGGGACAGGTGAGCAGTTCTTC	CASTFGGTGEQFF
TRBV27	TRBD1	TRBJ2-1	.	TGTGCCAGCAGTTTACGCGGACAGGGATTCTACAATGAGCAGTTCTTC	CASSLRGQGFYNEQFF
TRBV11-2	.	TRBJ2-1	.	TGTGCCAGCAGCCTCGGAGGTCTCGGTGGGAGGTCCTCCTACAATGAGCAGTTCTTC	CASSLGGLGGRSSYNEQFF
TRBV28	.	TRBJ2-4	.	TGTGCCAGCAGTTTACTAGGACAGCTCAATATAGCCAAAAACATTCAGTACTTC	CASSLLGQLNIAKNIQYF
TRBV18	.	TRBJ2-2	once	TGTGCCAGCTCAGACAGGTCGAACACCGGGGAGCTGTTTTTT	CASSDRSNTGELFF
TRBV6-5	.	TRBJ2-2	.	TGTGCCAGCACCCTGGCGGGAAGCACCGGGGAGCTGTTTTTT	CASTLAGSTGELFF
TRBV7-9	TRBD1	TRBJ2-3	.	TGTGCCAGCAGCTCCGGACAGGGGGCTAGAAATACGCAGTATTTT	CASSSGQGARNTQYF